A single T cell receptor beta chain is shown here with its context. Corrective cardiac operations yielded the resected thymus tissue. Donation came from healthy Finnish infants having corrective surgery for congenital heart defects. The sample is drawn from a study of human thymus T cells. TCRdb's table, derived via immunoSEQ multiplex PCR, lists solely in-frame clones and lacks some. The sample lists 75,000 to 90,000 clones; roughly 96% were seen once. Sequenced material: thymus tissue. This sequence originates from a boy in the first two years of life with a congenital heart defect but otherwise immunologically healthy.

CDR3 bases: TGTGCCAGCAGGGAATCAGGGGCGTTCTACAATGAGCAGTTCTTC. Encoded protein: CASRESGAFYNEQFF. The chain combines TRBV7-3 with TRBJ2-1; possible D gene TRBD1, 6 bases. V lost 6 bases and J lost 3, with 15 bases in between. This CDR3 contains 15 residues. Germline loops: CDR1 SGHTA, CDR2 FQGTGA.